The present T cell receptor (beta chain) was sequenced within a study of blood T cell repertoires in COVID-19. Overall study context: Acute-phase and convalescent COVID-19 samples originated in the United States, Italy and Spain. The cDNA or gDNA used as material had been derived from T cells, B-cell-depleted T cells, or PBMCs.

The V segment lost 2 bases and the J segment 9 bases; nucleotides outside the gene matches: 8. From germline, CDR1 is MDHEN and CDR2 SYDVKM. This CDR3 has 14 amino acids. Original methodology: Amplified reference gene primers provided the basis for estimating nucleated cell counts. This table comes from immunoSEQ multiplex PCR, and its TCRdb copy is limited to in-frame clones, with some not included. V and J calls and clone size come straight from that table; D and trimming were deduced from the DNA. The data show 88,000 or so clones, with roughly 80% seen just once and 24% held by the top ten. Input material: peripheral blood. This TCR came from a human donor in a cohort sampled during active COVID-19. The chain has TRBV28 and TRBJ1-1; 8 bases are a match to TRBD1. This chain's CDR3 is CASSLPLDRVKAFF. CDR3 bases: TGTGCCAGCAGTTTACCCCTGGACAGGGTAAAAGCTTTCTTT.